A selection of T cell receptor beta chains follows, all from one sample in a study of OX40 agonist ivuxolimab in advanced cancers. The table came from immunoSEQ multiplex PCR; TCRdb's copy has only in-frame clones and leaves some out. Here the sample spans about 46,000 clones, around 90% being singletons. The sample was CD4+ or CD8+ T cells sorted from blood, taken in a trial of the OX40 agonist ivuxolimab. Receptor source: an adult with an advanced solid tumor such as melanoma, head and neck, liver or kidney cancer. CDR3s leave out the opening cysteine and the closing phenylalanine or tryptophan. The D gene is left open where the match is weak.

CDR3 protein: ASSMWGGSTDTQY; V gene: TRBV9; J gene: TRBJ2-3; D gene: TRBD2
CDR3 protein: ASSSSLGNEQF; V gene: TRBV7-7; J gene: TRBJ2-1; D gene: -
CDR3 protein: ASSLDRYNEQF; V gene: TRBV5-1; J gene: TRBJ2-1; D gene: -
CDR3 protein: ASSLDIGTYEQY; V gene: TRBV19; J gene: TRBJ2-7; D gene: -
CDR3 protein: ASSEGGDNHYEQY; V gene: TRBV2; J gene: TRBJ2-7; D gene: -
CDR3 protein: ASSYRGGEKLF; V gene: TRBV6-5; J gene: TRBJ1-4; D gene: -
CDR3 protein: ASSLEVAGADTQY; V gene: TRBV5-1; J gene: TRBJ2-3; D gene: TRBD2
CDR3 protein: AWSGGRGTEAF; V gene: TRBV30; J gene: TRBJ1-1; D gene: -
CDR3 protein: ASSLTGGYNEQF; V gene: TRBV5-1; J gene: TRBJ2-1; D gene: TRBD1
CDR3 protein: ASSQGLLSGANVLT; V gene: TRBV5-4; J gene: TRBJ2-6; D gene: -
CDR3 protein: ASSLTGAGNTIY; V gene: TRBV5-1; J gene: TRBJ1-3; D gene: TRBD1
CDR3 protein: ASSPGTGYFYGYT; V gene: TRBV7-8; J gene: TRBJ1-2; D gene: TRBD1
CDR3 protein: ASSEARLAGEETQY; V gene: TRBV10-2; J gene: TRBJ2-5; D gene: TRBD2
CDR3 protein: ASSLEVGQPQH; V gene: TRBV11-2; J gene: TRBJ1-5; D gene: -
CDR3 protein: ASSSGQGKSPLH; V gene: TRBV11-2; J gene: TRBJ1-6; D gene: TRBD1
CDR3 protein: ASSSSPNPTYGYT; V gene: TRBV11-1; J gene: TRBJ1-2; D gene: -
CDR3 protein: ASTRGSYNEQF; V gene: TRBV28; J gene: TRBJ2-1; D gene: -
CDR3 protein: ASSEPLRKDMNTEAF; V gene: TRBV10-1; J gene: TRBJ1-1; D gene: -
CDR3 protein: ASSQGASGGPYSTDTQY; V gene: TRBV5-4; J gene: TRBJ2-3; D gene: TRBD2
CDR3 protein: ASAPGGGYYGYT; V gene: TRBV7-9; J gene: TRBJ1-2; D gene: TRBD1
CDR3 protein: SVVGGYSYEQY; V gene: TRBV29-1; J gene: TRBJ2-7; D gene: TRBD2
CDR3 protein: ASSFSQGGNSPLH; V gene: TRBV5-5; J gene: TRBJ1-6; D gene: -
CDR3 protein: ASSPTGMNTEAF; V gene: TRBV7-2; J gene: TRBJ1-1; D gene: -
CDR3 protein: ASSYTRSSEQY; V gene: TRBV5-1; J gene: TRBJ2-7; D gene: -
CDR3 protein: ASSVGDRQPQH; V gene: TRBV6-1; J gene: TRBJ1-5; D gene: -
CDR3 protein: ASPGNSPLH; V gene: TRBV7-4; J gene: TRBJ1-6; D gene: -
CDR3 protein: ASSQPTRLWVF; V gene: TRBV4-1; J gene: TRBJ1-1; D gene: -
CDR3 protein: ASSTIPWF; V gene: TRBV7-9; J gene: TRBJ2-1; D gene: -
CDR3 protein: ASSRRPGQEGETQY; V gene: TRBV7-7; J gene: TRBJ2-5; D gene: -
CDR3 protein: ASNPRQGSNQPQH; V gene: TRBV6-1; J gene: TRBJ1-5; D gene: TRBD1
CDR3 protein: ASSKDLTGGARYGYT; V gene: TRBV21-1; J gene: TRBJ1-2; D gene: -
CDR3 protein: ASSGQEDTQY; V gene: TRBV2; J gene: TRBJ2-3; D gene: -
CDR3 protein: ASSPRIGNTIY; V gene: TRBV7-9; J gene: TRBJ1-3; D gene: -
CDR3 protein: ASSTGTSDDEQF; V gene: TRBV13; J gene: TRBJ2-1; D gene: TRBD2
CDR3 protein: ASSPLQTSYNEQF; V gene: TRBV7-9; J gene: TRBJ2-1; D gene: -
CDR3 protein: ASSLGLEQY; V gene: TRBV13; J gene: TRBJ2-7; D gene: -
CDR3 protein: ASSSLAGENNEQF; V gene: TRBV13; J gene: TRBJ2-1; D gene: TRBD2
CDR3 protein: ASSSHSAGIYYNEQF; V gene: TRBV27; J gene: TRBJ2-1; D gene: TRBD2
CDR3 protein: ASSLVVNEKLF; V gene: TRBV7-6; J gene: TRBJ1-4; D gene: -
CDR3 protein: ASSSYTTNEKLF; V gene: TRBV27; J gene: TRBJ1-4; D gene: -
CDR3 protein: ASSQTGEQGYEQY; V gene: TRBV4-1; J gene: TRBJ2-7; D gene: TRBD1
CDR3 protein: AISVGTSTYTYEQY; V gene: TRBV10-3; J gene: TRBJ2-7; D gene: TRBD2
CDR3 protein: ASSFPRTPAQY; V gene: TRBV28; J gene: TRBJ2-3; D gene: -
CDR3 protein: ASSFGGTYNEQF; V gene: TRBV7-9; J gene: TRBJ2-1; D gene: -
CDR3 protein: ASSLGTSGNEQY; V gene: TRBV5-1; J gene: TRBJ2-7; D gene: TRBD2
CDR3 protein: ASLGQRSYEQY; V gene: TRBV2; J gene: TRBJ2-7; D gene: TRBD1